The source of this T cell receptor beta chain is a study of blood T cell repertoires in COVID-19. Produced via immunoSEQ multiplex PCR; TCRdb's table is partial and in-frame only. The sample records under 150,000 clones, 80% being singletons. Germline CDR1 and CDR2: MDHEN and SYDVKM. This CDR3 region has 15 residues. Trimming took off 7 bases at V and 1 base at J, with 16 bases between the two ends. The chain couples TRBV28 to TRBJ1-1, with D unclear. The sequence was collected from a man between 60 and 70 years old with active or convalescent COVID-19. Specimen: peripheral blood. The CDR3 sequence is CASKTLLTGNTEAFF. In nucleotides, the CDR3 is TGTGCCAGCAAAACTTTGCTGACGGGGAACACTGAAGCTTTCTTT.